Listed below are T cell receptor beta chains from one sample, sequenced in a study of early T cells in non-severe SARS-CoV-2 infection. One entry per CDR3 protein, called by TCRdb with MiXCR from the 5' RACE reads. The table records tens of thousands of distinct CDR3 sequences, 7.7% of them present only once. The source material was whole blood. The receptors shown here come from an adult who was a healthcare worker with PCR-confirmed SARS-CoV-2 infection or an uninfected control (not recorded which). The CDR3 runs from the conserved cysteine through the conserved F or W. D genes are given only for firm matches. The size entry is marked missing in some rows and otherwise reads once, few, many or a size class.

cdr3_nt cdr3_aa j_call clone_size d_call v_call
TGTGCCAGCAGCCCGGGACTAGGAGGAGATGAGCAGTTCTTC CASSPGLGGDEQFF TRBJ2-1 - TRBD2 TRBV11-2
TGTGCCAGCAGTAAGGGGGCCGGCTACACCTTC CASSKGAGYTF TRBJ1-2 - TRBD1 TRBV2
TGCAGTGCGGGACACCCAAGAACCAATGAGCAGTTCTTC CSAGHPRTNEQFF TRBJ2-1 - - TRBV20-1
TGCGCCAGCAGCTCGGGGAGCGAGCAGTACTTC CASSSGSEQYF TRBJ2-7 many - TRBV5-1
TGTGCCAGCAGCCGGGACAGAACCACAGATACGCAGTATTTT CASSRDRTTDTQYF TRBJ2-3 - TRBD1 TRBV7-3
TGTGCCAGCAGCGACTCCTTAAGAAGACACGAGCAGTACTTC CASSDSLRRHEQYF TRBJ2-7 few - TRBV11-2
TGTGCCAGCGGGGGACAGGGTTTGAACACTGAAGCTTTCTTT CASGGQGLNTEAFF TRBJ1-1 - TRBD1 TRBV11-2
TGTGCCAGCAGCTTAGGTTTCGGACAGGGGAGCAATGAGCAGTTCTTC CASSLGFGQGSNEQFF TRBJ2-1 many TRBD1 TRBV11-2
TGCAGTGCTCGAGGAGCGATCAGCGGACGTAATTCACCCCTCCACTTT CSARGAISGRNSPLHF TRBJ1-6 medium-sized - TRBV20-1
TGTGCCAGCAGTCCTACAGGATTGGCAGATACGCAGTATTTT CASSPTGLADTQYF TRBJ2-3 - - TRBV11-2
TGTGCCACCAGTGATTCCAAAATCCGGGAGGGCTCCTACAATGAGCAGTTCTTC CATSDSKIREGSYNEQFF TRBJ2-1 - TRBD2 TRBV24-1
TGTGCCAGCAACCGGGGGACGGACGAGCAGTACTTC CASNRGTDEQYF TRBJ2-7 few - TRBV9
TGCGCCAGCAGCCAAGTTCCTAGCACGGGCTACGAGCAGTACTTC CASSQVPSTGYEQYF TRBJ2-7 few - TRBV4-1
TGCAGTGCTAAGGTGGACAGAGATACGCAGTATTTT CSAKVDRDTQYF TRBJ2-3 few - TRBV20-1
TGCGCCAGCAGCCAACGGCTAGCGGGATCCTACGAGCAGTACTTC CASSQRLAGSYEQYF TRBJ2-7 many TRBD2 TRBV4-1
TGTGCCAGCAGCTTAGACGGGAGGGGCACCGGGGAGCTGTTTTTT CASSLDGRGTGELFF TRBJ2-2 - TRBD2 TRBV7-2
TGCAGCTCTGGGGGTACAGGGGGCAAGAACACTGAAGCTTTCTTT CSSGGTGGKNTEAFF TRBJ1-1 many TRBD1 TRBV29-1
TGTGCCAGCAGTTCGCCCGGAGTGAACGAGCAGTACTTC CASSSPGVNEQYF TRBJ2-7 few - TRBV6-5
TGCGCCAGCAGCCTCCGGGGAGTGAACACTGAAGCTTTCTTT CASSLRGVNTEAFF TRBJ1-1 - - TRBV4-1
TGTGCCAGCAGTTCTGGGACTAGCGGGAGTATAGCCTACGAGCAGTACTTC CASSSGTSGSIAYEQYF TRBJ2-7 - TRBD2 TRBV12-3/TRBV12-4
TGTGCCAGCAGTTTCTTCCAGGGTCCTTGGCCCCAGCATTTT CASSFFQGPWPQHF TRBJ1-5 - - TRBV28
TGTGCCACCAGTGATTCGGCTGGACAGGGGGTTTACTACGAGCAGTACTTC CATSDSAGQGVYYEQYF TRBJ2-7 - TRBD1 TRBV24-1
TGTGCCAGCAGTCTCGGGACAGGGGGCAGCGAGCAGTACTTC CASSLGTGGSEQYF TRBJ2-7 few TRBD1 TRBV2
TGTGCCAGCAGCTTAAGGGTCGGGGCCAAAAACATTCAGTACTTC CASSLRVGAKNIQYF TRBJ2-4 - - TRBV7-9
TGCAGTGCTAGAGTTCTAGACGTCTCCTACGAGCAGTACTTC CSARVLDVSYEQYF TRBJ2-7 - - TRBV20-1
TGCAGCGTCGGGGGAGGCCACACAGATACGCAGTATTTT CSVGGGHTDTQYF TRBJ2-3 many - TRBV29-1
TGTGCCAGCAGTTTAGGGTCAGGGAACACTGAAGCTTTCTTT CASSLGSGNTEAFF TRBJ1-1 - - TRBV12-3/TRBV12-4
TGTGCCAGCAGTCCCCCTAGCGGGAACGGAGAGACCCAGTACTTC CASSPPSGNGETQYF TRBJ2-5 many TRBD2 TRBV28
TGTGCCAGCAGCTTTGGACAGGGGGCGGGAGAGCAGTACTTC CASSFGQGAGEQYF TRBJ2-7 - TRBD1 TRBV5-6
TGTGCCAGCAGCCATGACTACAACTCTGGAAACACCATATATTTT CASSHDYNSGNTIYF TRBJ1-3 many - TRBV7-9
TGTGCCAGCAGTCTTTGGACTAGCGGGTTTCAAGAGACCCAGTACTTC CASSLWTSGFQETQYF TRBJ2-5 many TRBD2 TRBV28
TGTGCCAGCAGCGTAGAGGCAGGGGCTGGCACTGAAGCTTTCTTT CASSVEAGAGTEAFF TRBJ1-1 few - TRBV9
TGCAGCGTTCTGGACGAGAGCACTGAAGCTTTCTTT CSVLDESTEAFF TRBJ1-1 many - TRBV29-1
TGTGCCAGCAGTCCCGACGGGACTACCAGGACAGATACGCAGTATTTT CASSPDGTTRTDTQYF TRBJ2-3 many TRBD2 TRBV12-3/TRBV12-4
TGTGCCAGCTCCCCCCCTCGGACGGGCGCCTACCGGGACCACTCCTACAATGAGCAGTTCTTC CASSPPRTGAYRDHSYNEQFF TRBJ2-1 few - TRBV18
TGTGCCAGCAGCTTAGGGAGACAGTTCAATCAGCCCCAGCATTTT CASSLGRQFNQPQHF TRBJ1-5 - - TRBV7-2
TGTGCCAGTACCCGTGCCCTGAACACCGGGGAGCTGTTTTTT CASTRALNTGELFF TRBJ2-2 many - TRBV19
TGCGCCAGCAGCTTGGGCCATAGGGACGGCGAGCAGTACTTC CASSLGHRDGEQYF TRBJ2-7 many - TRBV5-1
TGCAGCGTTGTGTTAAGGGCAGGGATCACTGAAGCTTTCTTT CSVVLRAGITEAFF TRBJ1-1 many - TRBV29-1
TGTGCCAGCGGCCCGAACGGGTTAGAAGCTTTCTTT CASGPNGLEAFF TRBJ1-1 few - TRBV5-5
TGTGCCAGCAATCGACAGGGATTGAGGGAGCCCCAGCATTTT CASNRQGLREPQHF TRBJ1-5 once TRBD1 TRBV2
TGCAGTGCTGGGGGACAGAGAGCCTACGAGCAGTACTTC CSAGGQRAYEQYF TRBJ2-7 - TRBD1 TRBV20-1
TGTGCCAGCAGCTTAGTCACGAGAGGGACAGGCGGCGGCTACACCTTC CASSLVTRGTGGGYTF TRBJ1-2 - TRBD1 TRBV7-8
TGTGCCAGCGGGCTCTCTAACAATCAGCCCCAGCATTTT CASGLSNNQPQHF TRBJ1-5 few - TRBV7-2
TGTGCCAGCAGCCCCCCGTCCGGGGAGCTGTTTTTT CASSPPSGELFF TRBJ2-2 many - TRBV7-9
TGTGCCAGCAGTTATGGGACAGGGGGGACCTACGAGCAGTACTTC CASSYGTGGTYEQYF TRBJ2-7 - TRBD1 TRBV6-5
TGCGCCACCTCCGGACAGGGGGGACAAGAGACCCAGTACTTC CATSGQGGQETQYF TRBJ2-5 - TRBD1 TRBV5-1
TGCAGCGTTGAAAAGGCGGTAGCGGGAGTCTCCTACGAGCAGTACTTC CSVEKAVAGVSYEQYF TRBJ2-7 many TRBD2 TRBV29-1